This TCR beta chain was sequenced during a study of regulatory T cells in long-lasting Graves disease. Overall study findings and caveats: Researchers examined only peripheral blood and not thyroid tissue. Persistent patients shared more public clonotypes (about 3,000) than newly diagnosed patients (about 1,000). It was in persistent disease that TRBV28, TRBJ1-2 and TRBJ2-5 were favored.

Time point specified: persistent/refractory GD, antithyroid drugs over 5 years with positive TRAb. RNA extracted from PBMCs served as the sequencing template. Enrollment of patients was through an endocrinology department in Xi'an, China. CDR3 regions were amplified by Arm-PCR using iRepertoire HTBI primers to build TCR beta libraries. TCRdb recomputed calls from the multiplex PCR reads with MiXCR, one row per CDR3 protein. The sample consists of 420,000 or so distinct CDR3 sequences, about 20% of them appearing once. This clonotype was detected many times. Antigen: not known. Germline CDR1 reads MNHNS; CDR2 reads SASEGT. The V end was cut by 8 bases, the J end by 7 bases, with 23 bases between. CDR3 size: 15 residues.

The chain has TRBV6-1 and TRBJ2-5; D remains unclear. The starting material was peripheral blood mononuclear cells (PBMCs), obtained when the disease was refractory, from a patient treated with antithyroid drugs. The clonotype originates from a female donor with Graves disease. The CDR3 DNA reads TGTGCCAGCGTACCTTTTGCTGGGTTTGGTGGGACCCAGTACTTC. It codes for CASVPFAGFGGTQYF.